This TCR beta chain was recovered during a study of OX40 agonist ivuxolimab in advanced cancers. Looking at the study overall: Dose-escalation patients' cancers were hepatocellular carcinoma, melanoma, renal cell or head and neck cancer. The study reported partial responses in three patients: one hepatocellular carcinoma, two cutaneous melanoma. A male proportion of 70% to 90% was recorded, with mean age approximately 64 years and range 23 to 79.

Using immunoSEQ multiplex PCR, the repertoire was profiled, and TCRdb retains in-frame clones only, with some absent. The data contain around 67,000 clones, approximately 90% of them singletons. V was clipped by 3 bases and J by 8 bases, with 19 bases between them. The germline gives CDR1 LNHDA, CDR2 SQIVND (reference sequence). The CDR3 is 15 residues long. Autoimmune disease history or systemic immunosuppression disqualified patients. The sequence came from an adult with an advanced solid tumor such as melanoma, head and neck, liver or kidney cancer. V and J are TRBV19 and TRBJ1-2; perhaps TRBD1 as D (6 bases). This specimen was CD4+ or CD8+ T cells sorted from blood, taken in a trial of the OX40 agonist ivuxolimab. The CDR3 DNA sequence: TGTGCCAGTAGTATCTGGGACACAGATTTCAGGGGCTACACCTTC. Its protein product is CASSIWDTDFRGYTF.